Sequencing of this TCR beta chain was carried out in a study of T cell repertoires in cytomegalovirus infection (dated by TCRdb to between 2017 and 2020). About the study as a whole: Alongside well-studied HLA-B-restricted epitopes, the peptide stimulations were aimed at recently identified HLA-C-restricted CMV epitopes, whose presentation resists viral immunomodulation. The HLA type of each donor mattered for the analysis, because public TCR beta signatures pointed to carriage of CMV infection along with the matching HLA type.

Study-level results and caveats: The ex vivo response was dominated by HLA-C-restricted CMV-specific TCR beta clonotypes, which also provided the single most frequent clonotype in two of eight donors. In both this cohort and an independent roughly 350-donor cohort, the cumulative frequency of public TCR beta family members distinguished carriers of CMV infection plus the relevant HLA type.

As regards this clonotype: Its antigen target is currently unknown. Base qualities were left out, and no much larger clone turns up one base away.

The label giving this sample's treatment or condition can be read as: in vitro stimulation with specific CMV peptide epitopes to enrich CMV-specific T cells. V is cut by 5 bases and J by 2 bases, and the space between the germline ends is 16 bases. The cysteine opens and the phenylalanine closes a CDR3 of 16 amino acids. Of all the DNA, just the CDR3 is kept, 48 bases in frame from base 1. The germline V gene provides CDR1 SGHVS and CDR2 FNYEAQ. The sample was run on an Illumina HiSeq 1500. TCRdb's own reprocessing of the public reads used fastp at Q25 and MiXCR and kept productive beta chains. Every distinct CDR3 protein forms one entry, paired with its most common genes and DNA. The sample includes approximately 770,000 distinct CDR3 sequences, with 25% to 30% observed a single time. The leading ten clones occupy approximately 14% of the sample.

The sample was cultured CD8+ T cells from PBMCs, taken from culture after CMV antigen stimulation. The source of this sequence is a human donor in good health (CMV status not recorded). Some clones in this sample may be carry-over from other donors' samples. The V and J genes are TRBV7-6 and TRBJ1-5; the D gene remains uncertain. The CDR3 protein sequence reads: CASSPRTARGNQPQHF. The DNA reads as follows: TGTGCCAGCAGCCCTCGTACAGCACGGGGCAATCAGCCCCAGCATTTT.